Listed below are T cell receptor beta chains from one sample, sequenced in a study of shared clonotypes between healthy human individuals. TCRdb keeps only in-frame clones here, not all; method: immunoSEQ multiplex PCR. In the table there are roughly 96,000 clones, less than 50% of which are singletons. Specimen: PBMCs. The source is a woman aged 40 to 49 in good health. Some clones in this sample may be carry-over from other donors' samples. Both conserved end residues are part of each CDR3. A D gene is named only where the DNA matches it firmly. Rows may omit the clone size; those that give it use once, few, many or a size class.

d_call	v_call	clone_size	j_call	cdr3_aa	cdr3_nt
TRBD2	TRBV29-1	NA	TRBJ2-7	CSVVLAGGGEQYF	TGCAGCGTTGTACTAGCGGGAGGGGGCGAGCAGTACTTC
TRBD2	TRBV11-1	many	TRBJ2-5	CASSPRGLAVGTQYF	TGTGCCAGCAGCCCCCGGGGACTAGCGGTGGGGACCCAGTACTTC
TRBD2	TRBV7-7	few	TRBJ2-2	CASSLVASGSAGELFF	TGTGCTAGCAGCTTAGTGGCTAGCGGGAGTGCCGGGGAGCTGTTTTTT
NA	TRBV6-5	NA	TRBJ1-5	CASSSLGRRVNQPQHF	TGTGCCAGCAGTTCCCTAGGACGGAGGGTGAATCAGCCCCAGCATTTT
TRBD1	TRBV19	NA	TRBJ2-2	CASSDRGDTGELFF	TGTGCCAGTAGCGACAGGGGGGACACCGGGGAGCTGTTTTTT
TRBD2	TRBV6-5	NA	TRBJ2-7	CASKRLAGSYEQYF	TGTGCCAGCAAACGCCTAGCGGGTTCCTACGAGCAGTACTTC
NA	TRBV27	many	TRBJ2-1	CASSFLSEGSGEQFF	TGTGCCAGCAGTTTTCTATCGGAGGGTAGCGGTGAGCAGTTCTTC
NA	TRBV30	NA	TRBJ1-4	CAWSVRTAPYEKLFF	TGTGCCTGGAGTGTACGAACAGCGCCCTATGAAAAACTGTTTTTT
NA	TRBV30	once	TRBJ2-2	CAWAGMRTGELFF	TGTGCCTGGGCAGGGATGAGGACCGGGGAGCTGTTTTTT
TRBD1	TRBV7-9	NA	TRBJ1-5	CASSSDRGMQPQHF	TGTGCCAGCAGCTCAGACAGGGGGATGCAGCCCCAGCATTTT
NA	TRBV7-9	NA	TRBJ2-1	CASSLQRRNEQFF	TGTGCCAGCAGCTTACAAAGGCGAAATGAGCAGTTCTTC
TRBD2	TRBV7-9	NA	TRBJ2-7	CASSLVGGGPYEQYF	TGTGCCAGCAGCTTAGTCGGGGGAGGGCCCTACGAGCAGTACTTC
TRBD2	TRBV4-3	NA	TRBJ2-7	CASSPGLAGVGSYEQYF	TGCGCCAGCAGCCCAGGACTAGCGGGAGTTGGCTCCTACGAGCAGTACTTC
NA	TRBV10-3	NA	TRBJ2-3	CAIAGGGLGNTQYF	TGTGCCATCGCGGGCGGAGGACTGGGGAATACGCAGTATTTT
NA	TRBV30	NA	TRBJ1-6	CAWTSGIWSPLHF	TGTGCCTGGACCTCAGGGATCTGGTCACCCCTCCACTTT
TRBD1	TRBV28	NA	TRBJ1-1	CASSETGTGANEAFF	TGTGCCAGCAGTGAGACCGGGACAGGGGCTAATGAAGCTTTCTTT
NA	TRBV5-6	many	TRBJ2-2	CASSLSWDPADTGELFF	TGTGCCAGCAGCTTGAGTTGGGACCCAGCCGACACCGGGGAGCTGTTTTTT
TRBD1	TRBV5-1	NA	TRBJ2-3	CASSLFGSRTGGTNTQYF	TGCGCCAGCAGCTTGTTTGGGTCCAGGACAGGGGGCACGAATACGCAGTATTTT
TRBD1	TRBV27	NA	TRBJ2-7	CASSTTGSHEQYF	TGTGCCAGCAGTACGACAGGGTCCCACGAGCAGTACTTC
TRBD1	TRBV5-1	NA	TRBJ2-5	CASSLIPQGGEETQYF	TGCGCCAGCAGCTTGATCCCACAGGGGGGCGAGGAGACCCAGTACTTC
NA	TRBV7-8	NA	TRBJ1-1	CASSPDRVGTEAFF	TGTGCCAGCAGCCCGGATAGGGTAGGCACTGAAGCTTTCTTT
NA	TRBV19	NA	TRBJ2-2	CASSITGGTGELFF	TGTGCCAGTAGTATTACTGGGGGTACCGGGGAGCTGTTTTTT
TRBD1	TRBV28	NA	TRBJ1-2	CANSEDRDLGYTF	TGTGCCAACAGTGAGGACAGGGACTTAGGCTACACCTTC
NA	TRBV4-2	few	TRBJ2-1	CASSGVGGTYNEQFF	TGTGCCAGCAGCGGAGTGGGGGGTACCTACAATGAGCAGTTCTTC
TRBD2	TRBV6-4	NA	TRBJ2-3	CASSDGTSGGGTDAQYF	TGTGCCAGCAGTGACGGGACTAGCGGGGGAGGCACAGATGCGCAGTATTTT
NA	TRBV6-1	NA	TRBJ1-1	CASRSPHRNTEAFF	TGTGCCAGCAGGTCGCCCCACCGTAACACTGAAGCTTTCTTT
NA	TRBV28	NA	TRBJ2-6	CASRRSGANVLTF	TGTGCCAGCAGGAGATCTGGGGCCAATGTCCTGACTTTC
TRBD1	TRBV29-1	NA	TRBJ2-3	CSVTDRAGTDTQYF	TGCAGCGTTACTGACAGGGCTGGCACAGATACGCAGTATTTT
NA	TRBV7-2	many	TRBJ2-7	CASSLEATSSYEQYF	TGTGCCAGCAGCTTAGAGGCCACAAGCTCCTACGAGCAGTACTTC
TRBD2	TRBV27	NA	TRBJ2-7	CASTPGWLAGAVPYEQYF	TGTGCCAGCACCCCAGGTTGGCTAGCGGGAGCAGTCCCCTACGAGCAGTACTTC
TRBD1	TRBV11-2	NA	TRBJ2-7	CASSLQGADLPEQYF	TGTGCCAGCAGCTTACAGGGGGCAGACCTGCCCGAGCAGTACTTC
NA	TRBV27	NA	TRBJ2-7	CASSGDAGLAYEQYF	TGTGCCAGCAGCGGAGACGCGGGGTTAGCCTACGAGCAGTACTTC
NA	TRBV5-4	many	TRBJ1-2	CASSLTVRGDYGYTF	TGTGCCAGCAGCTTAACGGTCCGCGGCGACTATGGCTACACCTTC
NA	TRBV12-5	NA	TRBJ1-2	CASADTGFNSYTF	TGTGCTAGTGCCGATACAGGATTCAATAGCTACACTTTC
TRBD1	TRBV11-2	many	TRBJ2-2	CASSTGQGTNTGELFF	TGTGCCAGCAGCACAGGACAGGGAACGAACACCGGGGAGCTGTTTTTT
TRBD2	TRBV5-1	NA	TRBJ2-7	CASDFGGGDEQYF	TGCGCCAGCGACTTCGGGGGAGGGGACGAGCAGTACTTC
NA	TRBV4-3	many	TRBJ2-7	CASSQVAYYEQYF	TGCGCCAGCAGCCAAGTAGCTTACTACGAGCAGTACTTC
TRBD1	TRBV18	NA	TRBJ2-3	CASSQGASAADTQYF	TGTGCCAGCTCACAGGGGGCTTCAGCCGCAGATACGCAGTATTTT
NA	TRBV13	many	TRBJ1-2	CASSSGPRGDGYTF	TGTGCCAGCAGCTCGGGACCCAGAGGCGATGGCTACACCTTC
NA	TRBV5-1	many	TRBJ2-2	CASRVHGGDGELFF	TGCGCCAGCAGAGTCCACGGGGGTGACGGGGAGCTGTTTTTT
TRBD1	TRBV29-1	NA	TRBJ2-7	CSVLRTGGNEQYF	TGCAGCGTCCTTAGGACAGGGGGCAACGAGCAGTACTTC
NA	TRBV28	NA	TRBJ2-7	CASSLLQEFYEQYF	TGTGCCAGCAGTCTACTTCAGGAGTTCTACGAGCAGTACTTC
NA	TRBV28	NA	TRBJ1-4	CASSQFNLGGNEKLFF	TGTGCCAGCAGCCAATTCAATCTCGGGGGTAATGAAAAACTGTTTTTT
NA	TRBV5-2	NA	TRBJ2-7	CASSQRLTGITYEQYF	TGTGCCAGCAGTCAACGACTAACAGGGATCACATACGAGCAGTACTTC
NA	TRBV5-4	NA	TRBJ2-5	CASSSGQNQETQYF	TGTGCCAGCAGTTCCGGACAGAACCAAGAGACCCAGTACTTC
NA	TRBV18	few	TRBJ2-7	CASSPLGPYEQYF	TGTGCCAGCTCACCACTCGGCCCCTACGAGCAGTACTTC
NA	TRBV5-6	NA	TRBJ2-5	CASSFSGAETQYF	TGTGCCAGCAGCTTCTCAGGGGCCGAGACCCAGTACTTC
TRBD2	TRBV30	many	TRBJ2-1	CAWGSGAYNEQFF	TGTGCCTGGGGTAGCGGGGCCTACAATGAGCAGTTCTTC
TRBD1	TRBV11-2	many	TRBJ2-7	CASSALQGAPYEQYF	TGTGCCAGCAGCGCCCTCCAGGGGGCTCCCTACGAGCAGTACTTC
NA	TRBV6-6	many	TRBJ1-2	CASSYSWGGRGYTF	TGTGCCAGCAGTTACTCATGGGGGGGCAGAGGCTACACCTTC
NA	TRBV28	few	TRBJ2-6	CASSLFSGSGANVLTF	TGTGCCAGCAGTTTATTCAGTGGCTCTGGGGCCAACGTCCTGACTTTC